This paragraph reports one T cell receptor (beta chain). Its specificity is unknown. The sample is drawn from a study of cytomegalovirus exposure and HLA in healthy donors. Study-wide results and caveats: For most TCR sequences rarity was the rule, although some public TCRs occurred in many donors.

Clones were sequenced by immunoSEQ multiplex PCR, and TCRdb holds only the in-frame ones, with some missing. The sample yields roughly 150,000 clones, roughly nine tenths seen once. Germline values: CDR1 MNHEY, CDR2 SVGAGI. The CDR3 consists of 12 residues. Trimming took 2 bases from V and 5 from J, leaving 6 bases between them. The V call is TRBV6-5, the J call TRBJ1-2; D gene uncertain. The sequencing input was PBMCs. The source is a man aged 18 to 29 in good health and CMV-seronegative. The CDR3 nucleotides read TGTGCCAGCAGTTACGGTAGATATGGCTACACCTTC. Amino acid sequence: CASSYGRYGYTF.